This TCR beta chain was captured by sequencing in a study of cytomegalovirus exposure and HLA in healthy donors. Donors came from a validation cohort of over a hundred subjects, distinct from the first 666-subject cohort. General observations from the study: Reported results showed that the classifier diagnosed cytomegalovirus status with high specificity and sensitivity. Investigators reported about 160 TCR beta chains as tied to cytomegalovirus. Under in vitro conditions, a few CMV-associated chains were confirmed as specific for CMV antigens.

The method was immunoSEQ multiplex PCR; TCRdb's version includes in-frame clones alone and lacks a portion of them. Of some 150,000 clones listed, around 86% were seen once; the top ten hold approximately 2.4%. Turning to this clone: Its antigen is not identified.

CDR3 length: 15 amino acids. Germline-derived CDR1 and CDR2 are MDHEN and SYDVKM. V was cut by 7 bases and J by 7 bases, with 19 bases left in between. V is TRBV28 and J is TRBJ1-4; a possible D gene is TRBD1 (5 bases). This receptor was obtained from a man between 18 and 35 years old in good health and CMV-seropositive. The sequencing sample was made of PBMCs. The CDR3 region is CASTGDRGRFEKLFF. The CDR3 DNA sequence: TGTGCCAGCACTGGTGATAGGGGCCGGTTTGAAAAACTGTTTTTT.